The clone carrying this T cell receptor (beta chain) was counted ten times or more. From the 5' RACE reads, TCRdb called clonotypes with MiXCR, one entry per CDR3 protein. The sample records several thousand distinct CDR3 sequences, 2.9% being singletons. This entry is derived from a study of spatial heterogeneity in lung cancer. Time point in this sample: sample taken at primary tumor resection. TCRs were sequenced from unsorted whole RNA of tumor, nontumor lung or PBMC. The source was normal lung tissue next to the tumor, collected at surgery. The clonotype originates from a male donor with early-stage non-small cell lung cancer.

The CDR3 nucleotides are TGTGCCAGCAGCCAAGATCTGGCAGGGAGGAACACTGAAGCTTTCTTT. Encoded protein: CASSQDLAGRNTEAFF. V is TRBV3-1 and J is TRBJ1-1; a weak D match, TRBD1 (5 bases). The CDR3 extends over 16 amino acids. Germline-derived CDR1 and CDR2 are LGHDT and YNNKEL (reference sequence). V was clipped by 0 bases and J by 1 base, with 12 bases between them.